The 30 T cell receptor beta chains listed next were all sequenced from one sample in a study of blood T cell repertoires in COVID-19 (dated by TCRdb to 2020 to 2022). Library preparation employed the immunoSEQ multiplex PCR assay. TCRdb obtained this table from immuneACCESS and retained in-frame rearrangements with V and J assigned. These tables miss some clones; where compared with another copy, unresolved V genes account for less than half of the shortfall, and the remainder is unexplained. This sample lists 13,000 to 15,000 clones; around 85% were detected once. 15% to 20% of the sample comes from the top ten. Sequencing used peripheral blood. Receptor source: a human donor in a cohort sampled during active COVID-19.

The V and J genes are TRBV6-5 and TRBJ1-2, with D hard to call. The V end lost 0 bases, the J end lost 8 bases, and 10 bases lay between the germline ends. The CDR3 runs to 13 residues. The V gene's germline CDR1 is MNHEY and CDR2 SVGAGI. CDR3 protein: CASSYSGLRGYTF. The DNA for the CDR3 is TGTGCCAGCAGTTACTCGGGCCTCAGAGGCTACACCTTC.

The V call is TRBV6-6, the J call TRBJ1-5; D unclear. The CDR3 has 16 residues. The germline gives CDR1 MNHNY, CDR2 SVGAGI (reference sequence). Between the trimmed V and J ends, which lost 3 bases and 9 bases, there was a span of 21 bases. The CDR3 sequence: CASSYILSGPNWPQHF. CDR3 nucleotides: TGTGCCAGCAGTTATATCTTATCAGGCCCGAATTGGCCCCAGCATTTT.

The CDR3 DNA reads TGTGCCAGCTCACCTGGGGGGGAAGGCTACGAGCAGTACTTC. Translation gives CASSPGGEGYEQYF. This sequence joins TRBV18 and TRBJ2-7; 7 nucleotides match TRBD2. This CDR3 comprises 14 residues. CDR1 KGHSH and CDR2 LQKENI come from the germline V gene. Germline trimming cut 3 bases from V and 3 bases from J; bases unmatched to any gene: 5.

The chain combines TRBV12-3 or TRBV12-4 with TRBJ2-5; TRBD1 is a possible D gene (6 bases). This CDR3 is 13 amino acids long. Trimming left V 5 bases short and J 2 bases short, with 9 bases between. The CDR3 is CASSGQLQETQYF. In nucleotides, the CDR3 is TGTGCCAGCAGTGGACAGTTACAAGAGACCCAGTACTTC.

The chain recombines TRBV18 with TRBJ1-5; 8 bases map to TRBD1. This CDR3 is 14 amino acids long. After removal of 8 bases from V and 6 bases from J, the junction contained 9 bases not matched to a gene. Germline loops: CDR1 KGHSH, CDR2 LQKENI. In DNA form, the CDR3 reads TGTGCCAGCGCCACAGGGGGGGTGGCTCAGCCCCAGCATTTT. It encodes CASATGGVAQPQHF.

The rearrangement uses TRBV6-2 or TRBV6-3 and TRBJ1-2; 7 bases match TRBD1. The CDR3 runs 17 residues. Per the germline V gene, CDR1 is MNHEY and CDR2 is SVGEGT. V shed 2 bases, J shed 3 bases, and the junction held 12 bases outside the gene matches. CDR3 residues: CASSYPPIQGKDYGYTF. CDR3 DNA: TGTGCCAGCAGTTACCCCCCGATACAGGGGAAGGACTATGGCTACACCTTC.

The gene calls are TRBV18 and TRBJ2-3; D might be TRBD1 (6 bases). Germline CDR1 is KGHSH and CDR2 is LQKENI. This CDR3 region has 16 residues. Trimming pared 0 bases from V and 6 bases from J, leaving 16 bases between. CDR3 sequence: CASSPPNRVPADTQYF. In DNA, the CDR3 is TGTGCCAGCTCACCACCCAACAGGGTTCCCGCGGATACGCAGTATTTT. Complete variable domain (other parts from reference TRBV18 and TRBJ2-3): NAGVMQNPRHLVRRRGQEARLRCSPMKGHSHVYWYRQLPEEGLKFMVYLQKENIIDESGMPKERFSAEFPKEGPSILRIQQVVRGDSAAYFCASSPPNRVPADTQYFGPGTRLTVL.

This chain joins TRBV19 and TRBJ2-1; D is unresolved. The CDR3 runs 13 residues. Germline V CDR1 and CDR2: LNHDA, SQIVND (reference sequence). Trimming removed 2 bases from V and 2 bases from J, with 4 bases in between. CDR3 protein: CASSISAYNEQFF. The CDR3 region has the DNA TGTGCCAGTAGTATAAGCGCCTACAATGAGCAGTTCTTC.

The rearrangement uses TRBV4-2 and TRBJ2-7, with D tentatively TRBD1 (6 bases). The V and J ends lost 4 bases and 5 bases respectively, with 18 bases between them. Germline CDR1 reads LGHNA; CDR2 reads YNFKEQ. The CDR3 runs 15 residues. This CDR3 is CASSPVRGDLHEQYF. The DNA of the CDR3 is TGTGCCAGCAGCCCAGTCAGGGGAGATCTCCACGAGCAGTACTTC.

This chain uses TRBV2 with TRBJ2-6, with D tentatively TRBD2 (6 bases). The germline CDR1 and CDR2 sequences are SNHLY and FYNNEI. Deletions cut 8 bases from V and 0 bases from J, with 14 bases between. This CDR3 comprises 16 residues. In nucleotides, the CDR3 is TGTGCCAGCGGGCAGGGCGGGGCCTCTGGGGCCAACGTCCTGACTTTC. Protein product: CASGQGGASGANVLTF.

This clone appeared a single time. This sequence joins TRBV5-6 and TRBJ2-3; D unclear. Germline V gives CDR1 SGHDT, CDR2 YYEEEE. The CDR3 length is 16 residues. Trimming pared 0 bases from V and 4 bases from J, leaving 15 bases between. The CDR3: CASSLAQTGGADTQYF. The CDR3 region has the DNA TGTGCCAGCAGCTTGGCCCAGACGGGTGGCGCAGATACGCAGTATTTT.

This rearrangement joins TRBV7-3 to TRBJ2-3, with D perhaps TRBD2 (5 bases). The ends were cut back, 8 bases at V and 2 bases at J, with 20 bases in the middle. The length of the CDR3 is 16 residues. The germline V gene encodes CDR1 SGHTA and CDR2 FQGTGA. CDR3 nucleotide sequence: TGTGCCAGCGCGCCAGTCGGGAACCATAACACAGATACGCAGTATTTT. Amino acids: CASAPVGNHNTDTQYF.

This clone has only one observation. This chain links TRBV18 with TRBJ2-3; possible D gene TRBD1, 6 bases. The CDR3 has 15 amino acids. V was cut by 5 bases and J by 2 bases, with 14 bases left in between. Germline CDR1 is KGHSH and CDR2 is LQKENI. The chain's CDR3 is CASSEWAGVTDTQYF. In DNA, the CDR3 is TGTGCCAGCTCAGAATGGGCAGGGGTCACAGATACGCAGTATTTT.

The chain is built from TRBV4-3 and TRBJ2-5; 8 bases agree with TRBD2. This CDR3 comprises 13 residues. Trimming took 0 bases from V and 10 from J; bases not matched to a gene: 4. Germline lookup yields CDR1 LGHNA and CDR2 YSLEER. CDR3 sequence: CASSQDPSGFQYF. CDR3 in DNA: TGCGCCAGCAGCCAAGATCCTAGCGGGTTCCAGTACTTC.

In DNA, the CDR3 is TGCAGCGTTGAAGATCCGGGGGTCACTGAAGCTTTCTTT. Its translation: CSVEDPGVTEAFF. J is TRBJ1-1 and V is TRBV29-1, with D perhaps TRBD1 (5 bases). CDR3 length: 13 amino acids. Trimming took off 0 bases at V and 4 bases at J, with 9 bases between the two ends. The germline CDR1 and CDR2 sequences are SQVTM and ANQGSEA.

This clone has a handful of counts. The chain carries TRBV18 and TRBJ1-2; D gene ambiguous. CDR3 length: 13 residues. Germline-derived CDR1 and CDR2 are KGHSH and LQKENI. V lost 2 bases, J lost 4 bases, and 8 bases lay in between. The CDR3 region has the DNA TGTGCCAGCTCACCAGTGGCCCGCTATGGCTACACCTTC. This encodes CASSPVARYGYTF.

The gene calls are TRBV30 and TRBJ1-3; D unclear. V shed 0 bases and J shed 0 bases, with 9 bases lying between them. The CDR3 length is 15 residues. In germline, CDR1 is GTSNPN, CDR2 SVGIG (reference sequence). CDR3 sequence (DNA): TGTGCCTGGAGTGTACGAGGCCCCTCTGGAAACACCATATATTTT. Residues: CAWSVRGPSGNTIYF.

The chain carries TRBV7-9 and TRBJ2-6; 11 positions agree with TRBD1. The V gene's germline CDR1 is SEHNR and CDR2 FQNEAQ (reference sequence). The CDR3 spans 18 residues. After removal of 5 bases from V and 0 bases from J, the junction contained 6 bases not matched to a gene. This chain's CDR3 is CASSPRTGGDSGANVLTF. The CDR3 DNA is TGTGCCAGCAGCCCACGGACAGGGGGCGACTCTGGGGCCAACGTCCTGACTTTC.

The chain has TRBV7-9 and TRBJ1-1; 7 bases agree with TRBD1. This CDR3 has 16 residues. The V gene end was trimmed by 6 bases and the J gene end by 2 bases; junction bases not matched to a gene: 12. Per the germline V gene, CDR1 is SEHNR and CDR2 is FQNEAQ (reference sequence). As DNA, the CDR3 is TGTGCCAGCAGTACTTCACCAGGGGGTGGAAACACTGAAGCTTTCTTT. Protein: CASSTSPGGGNTEAFF.

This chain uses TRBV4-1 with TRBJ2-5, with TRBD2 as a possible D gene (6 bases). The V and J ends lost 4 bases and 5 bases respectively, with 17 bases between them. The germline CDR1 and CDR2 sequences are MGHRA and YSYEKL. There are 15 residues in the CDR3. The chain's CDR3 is CASSPLPGLRETQYF. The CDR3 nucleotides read TGCGCCAGCAGCCCATTACCGGGACTGCGGGAGACCCAGTACTTC.

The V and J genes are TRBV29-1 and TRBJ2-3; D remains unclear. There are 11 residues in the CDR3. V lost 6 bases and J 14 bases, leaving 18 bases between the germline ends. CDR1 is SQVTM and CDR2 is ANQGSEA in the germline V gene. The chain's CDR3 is CSVSQFGSRYF. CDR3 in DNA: TGCAGCGTCTCTCAATTTGGTAGTCGGTATTTT.

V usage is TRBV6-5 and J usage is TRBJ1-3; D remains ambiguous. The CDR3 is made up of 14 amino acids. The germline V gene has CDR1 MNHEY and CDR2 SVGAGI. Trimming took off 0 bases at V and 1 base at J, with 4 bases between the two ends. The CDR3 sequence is CASSYSLSGNTIYF. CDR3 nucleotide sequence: TGTGCCAGCAGTTACTCCCTATCTGGAAACACCATATATTTT.

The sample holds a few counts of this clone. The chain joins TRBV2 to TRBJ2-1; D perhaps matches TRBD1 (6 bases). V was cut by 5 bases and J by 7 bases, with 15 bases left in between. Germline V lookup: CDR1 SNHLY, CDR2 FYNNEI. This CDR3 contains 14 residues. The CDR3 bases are TGTGCCAGCAGTTACTCGGGACATCAGAATGAGCAGTTCTTC. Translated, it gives CASSYSGHQNEQFF.

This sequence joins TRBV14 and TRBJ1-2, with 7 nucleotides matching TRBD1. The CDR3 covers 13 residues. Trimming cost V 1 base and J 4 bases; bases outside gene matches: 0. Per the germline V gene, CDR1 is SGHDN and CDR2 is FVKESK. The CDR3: CASSQGTGYGYTF. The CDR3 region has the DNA TGTGCCAGCAGCCAAGGGACAGGCTATGGCTACACCTTC.

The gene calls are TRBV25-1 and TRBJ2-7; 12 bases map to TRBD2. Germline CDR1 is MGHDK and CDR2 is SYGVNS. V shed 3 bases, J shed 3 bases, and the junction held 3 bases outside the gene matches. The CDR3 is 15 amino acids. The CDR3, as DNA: TGTGCCAGCAGTGATTCGACTAGCGGGGGCTACGAGCAGTACTTC. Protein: CASSDSTSGGYEQYF.

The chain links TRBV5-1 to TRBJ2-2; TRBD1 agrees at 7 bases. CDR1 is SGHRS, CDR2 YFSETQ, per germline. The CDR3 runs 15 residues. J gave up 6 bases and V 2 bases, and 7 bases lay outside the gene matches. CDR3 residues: CASSFETGWSGELFF. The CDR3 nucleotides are TGCGCCAGCAGCTTTGAGACAGGGTGGTCCGGGGAGCTGTTTTTT. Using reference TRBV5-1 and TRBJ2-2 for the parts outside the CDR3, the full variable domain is KAGVTQTPRYLIKTRGQQVTLSCSPISGHRSVSWYQQTPGQGLQFLFEYFSETQRNKGNFPGRFSGRQFSNSRSEMNVSTLELGDSALYLCASSFETGWSGELFFGEGSRLTVL.

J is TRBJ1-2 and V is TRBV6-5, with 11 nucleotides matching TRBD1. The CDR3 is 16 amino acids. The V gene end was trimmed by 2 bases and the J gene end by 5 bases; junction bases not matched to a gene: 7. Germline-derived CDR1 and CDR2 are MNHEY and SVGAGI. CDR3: CASSYTRTGGSYGYTF. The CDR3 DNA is TGTGCCAGCAGTTACACAAGGACAGGGGGCAGTTATGGCTACACCTTC.

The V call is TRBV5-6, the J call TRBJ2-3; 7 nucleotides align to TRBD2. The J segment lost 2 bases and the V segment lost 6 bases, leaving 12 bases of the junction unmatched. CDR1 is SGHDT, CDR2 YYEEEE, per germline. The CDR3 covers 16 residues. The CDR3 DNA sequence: TGTGCCAGCATATCCTACGGGGAGGGGAACACAGATACGCAGTATTTT. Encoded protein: CASISYGEGNTDTQYF.

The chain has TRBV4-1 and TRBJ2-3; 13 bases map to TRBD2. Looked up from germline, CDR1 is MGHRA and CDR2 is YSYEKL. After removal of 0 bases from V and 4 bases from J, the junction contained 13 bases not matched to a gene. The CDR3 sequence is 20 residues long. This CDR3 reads CASSQDGLAGAKIRPDTQYF. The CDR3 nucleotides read TGCGCCAGCAGCCAAGATGGACTAGCGGGGGCGAAAATCCGACCAGATACGCAGTATTTT.

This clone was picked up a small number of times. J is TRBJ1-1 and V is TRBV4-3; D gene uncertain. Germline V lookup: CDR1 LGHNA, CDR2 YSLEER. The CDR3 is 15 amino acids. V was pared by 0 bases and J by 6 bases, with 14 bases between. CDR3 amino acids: CASSQDARVTAEAFF. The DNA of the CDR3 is TGCGCCAGCAGCCAAGACGCGAGGGTTACGGCTGAAGCTTTCTTT.